The rows below give T cell receptor beta chains drawn from one sample of a study of regulatory T cells in long-lasting Graves disease. MiXCR, run by TCRdb on the multiplex PCR reads, gives a single entry per CDR3 protein. The sample lists some 220,000 distinct CDR3 sequences, roughly a fifth seen once, with about 12% in the top ten. These data also featured in a second study, about T cells in Graves' hyperthyroidism and ophthalmopathy.

The sequencing used peripheral blood mononuclear cells (PBMCs), collected at new diagnosis, from a patient treated with antithyroid drugs. These receptors came from a woman aged 25 to 39 with Graves disease. The CDR3 runs from the conserved cysteine through the conserved F or W. Fields, in order: clone size, V gene, D gene, J gene, CDR3 protein, CDR3 DNA. A D gene is named only where the DNA matches it firmly. Clone size is not always given. Where it is, it says once, few, many or a class for expanded clones.

>many|TRBV2|TRBD1|TRBJ1-2
CASRGENGQGVDLNYGYTF
TGTGCCAGCAGGGGGGAGAATGGACAGGGGGTAGACCTTAACTATGGCTACACCTTC
>many|TRBV3-1|.|TRBJ1-1
CASSQAQWGPEAFF
TGTGCCAGCAGCCAAGCGCAATGGGGTCCTGAAGCTTTCTTT
>.|TRBV27|.|TRBJ2-7
CASSLNGGDLYEQYF
TGTGCCAGCAGTTTAAATGGAGGGGACCTTTACGAGCAGTACTTC
>many|TRBV20-1|.|TRBJ1-2
CSARLGNGYTF
TGCAGTGCTAGACTGGGGAATGGCTACACCTTC
>many|TRBV20-1|.|TRBJ2-7
CSASQRDIYEQYF
TGCAGTGCTAGTCAGAGGGACATCTACGAGCAGTACTTC
>many|TRBV4-1|.|TRBJ2-7
CASSPRAGAEEQYF
TGCGCCAGCAGCCCGCGGGCGGGCGCCGAGGAGCAGTACTTC
>.|TRBV3-1|.|TRBJ2-3
CACSPYTDTQYF
TGTGCCTGCAGCCCATACACAGATACGCAGTATTTT
>.|TRBV2|.|TRBJ1-2
CASSGRDTYGYTF
TGTGCCAGCAGTGGGCGGGACACCTATGGCTACACCTTC
>.|TRBV7-2|TRBD2|TRBJ2-1
CASSTRGSGTPYNEQFF
TGTGCCAGCAGCACCCGTGGTAGCGGGACTCCTTACAATGAGCAGTTCTTC
>many|TRBV28|TRBD1|TRBJ2-5
CASSLPTGQGETQYF
TGTGCCAGCAGTTTACCGACCGGACAGGGAGAGACCCAGTACTTC
>.|TRBV30|.|TRBJ1-3
CAWSVGGNTTYF
TGTGCCTGGAGTGTTGGTGGAAACACCACATATTTT
>.|TRBV12-3/TRBV12-4|TRBD1|TRBJ1-4
CASRRQGFANEKLFF
TGTGCCAGCAGGAGACAGGGTTTTGCGAATGAAAAACTGTTTTTT
>.|TRBV7-3|.|TRBJ2-5
CASSLGGVGVHETQYF
TGTGCCAGCAGCTTAGGGGGCGTGGGAGTCCACGAGACCCAGTACTTC
>many|TRBV30|.|TRBJ2-2
CAWRKNTGELFF
TGTGCCTGGAGGAAGAACACCGGGGAGCTGTTTTTT
>many|TRBV6-2/TRBV6-3|.|TRBJ1-1
CASSILQRMNTEAFF
TGTGCCAGCTCAATCCTCCAGAGGATGAACACTGAAGCTTTCTTT
>many|TRBV28|TRBD1|TRBJ1-4
CASSAPGTAHEKLFF
TGTGCCAGCAGCGCCCCCGGGACAGCCCATGAAAAACTGTTTTTT
>many|TRBV5-1|.|TRBJ1-2
CASSSMPPYGYTF
TGTGCCAGCAGCTCCATGCCCCCTTATGGCTACACCTTC
>.|TRBV2|.|TRBJ1-1
CASNKGLDTEAFF
TGTGCCAGCAACAAGGGCCTGGACACTGAAGCTTTCTTT
>many|TRBV19|.|TRBJ2-1
CASSIVPEMTYNEQFF
TGTGCCAGTAGTATAGTTCCTGAAATGACCTACAATGAGCAGTTCTTC
>.|TRBV24-1|.|TRBJ2-3
CATSDSWTTSTDTQYF
TGTGCCACCAGTGATTCTTGGACTACGAGCACAGATACGCAGTATTTT
>once|TRBV7-8|TRBD1|TRBJ1-5
CASSWSLTGRGGQPQHF
TGTGCCAGCAGCTGGAGCCTGACAGGGCGAGGGGGTCAGCCCCAGCATTTT
>.|TRBV20-1|TRBD1|TRBJ2-5
CSAPPGDRLYQETQYF
TGCAGTGCTCCCCCGGGGGACAGGCTGTACCAAGAGACCCAGTACTTC
>many|TRBV28|TRBD1|TRBJ1-4
CASSFSRGRWNEKLFF
TGTGCCAGCAGTTTTAGCAGGGGGCGGTGGAATGAAAAACTGTTTTTT
>many|TRBV2|.|TRBJ1-4
CASSAYRTTNEKLFF
TGTGCCAGCAGTGCATACAGGACAACTAATGAAAAACTGTTTTTT
>few|TRBV28|.|TRBJ1-5
CASSFGRLDQPQRF
TGTGCCAGCAGTTTCGGACGACTTGATCAGCCCCAGCGTTTT
>many|TRBV6-9|TRBD1|TRBJ2-5
CASSYGTGEETQYF
TGTGCCAGCAGTTACGGGACAGGGGAGGAGACCCAGTACTTC
>many|TRBV7-9|TRBD2|TRBJ2-1
CASSLALADEQFF
TGTGCCAGCAGCTTAGCACTAGCGGATGAGCAGTTCTTC
>few|TRBV4-1|.|TRBJ1-2
CASSHDSPTIYGYTF
TGCGCCAGCAGCCACGACAGCCCAACGATCTATGGCTACACCTTC
>.|TRBV12-3/TRBV12-4|.|TRBJ2-1
CASSLGGPSSYNEQFF
TGTGCCAGCAGTTTGGGTGGTCCTAGCTCCTACAATGAGCAGTTCTTC
>.|TRBV4-1|.|TRBJ2-2
CASSQDPAARELFF
TGCGCCAGCAGCCAAGATCCGGCGGCCAGGGAGCTGTTTTTT
>.|TRBV6-4|.|TRBJ2-3
CASSVTVAVGTDTQYF
TGTGCCAGCAGTGTTACTGTAGCGGTCGGCACAGATACGCAGTATTTT
>many|TRBV18|.|TRBJ2-2
CASSRSVGSNTGELFF
TGTGCCAGCTCACGGAGTGTGGGTTCGAACACCGGGGAGCTGTTTTTT
>many|TRBV27|TRBD1|TRBJ1-2
CASSFGQGAVYGYTF
TGTGCCAGCAGTTTCGGACAGGGGGCCGTCTATGGCTACACCTTC
>many|TRBV4-1|.|TRBJ1-2
CASSRRETDYGYTF
TGCGCCAGCAGCCGCAGGGAGACGGACTATGGCTACACCTTC
>many|TRBV7-2|TRBD2|TRBJ2-5
CASSLRLAEETQYF
TGTGCCAGCAGCTTACGCCTAGCGGAAGAGACCCAGTACTTC
>many|TRBV12-3/TRBV12-4|.|TRBJ2-3
CASRDGGSGTTDTQYF
TGTGCCAGCCGGGACGGGGGTAGTGGGACCACAGATACGCAGTATTTT
>.|TRBV2|TRBD1|TRBJ1-2
CASRDGTAYGYTF
TGTGCCAGCAGGGATGGGACAGCCTATGGCTACACCTTC
>many|TRBV18|.|TRBJ1-2
CASSLRSYRVDGFGGYTF
TGTGCCAGCTCACTCCGATCTTACAGGGTAGATGGATTCGGTGGCTACACCTTC
>many|TRBV15|.|TRBJ1-5
CATSPSVRPGNSNQPQHF
TGTGCCACCAGCCCCTCGGTGAGGCCTGGCAACAGCAATCAGCCCCAGCATTTT
>.|TRBV11-2|TRBD1|TRBJ1-2
CASSSTGGAHLDGYTF
TGTGCCAGCAGCTCTACAGGGGGCGCCCACTTGGATGGCTACACCTTC
>few|TRBV20-1|.|TRBJ1-4
CSASSGSNEKLFF
TGCAGTGCTAGTAGCGGATCTAATGAAAAACTGTTTTTT
>many|TRBV11-1|.|TRBJ2-1
CASSLGTDEQFF
TGTGCCAGCTCCCTGGGGACCGATGAGCAGTTCTTC
>many|TRBV12-3/TRBV12-4|.|TRBJ1-2
CASSLAPGAHGYTF
TGTGCCAGCAGTTTAGCCCCAGGGGCGCACGGCTACACCTTC
>many|TRBV30|TRBD2|TRBJ2-1
CAWTPWAGGLNEQFF
TGTGCCTGGACCCCTTGGGCGGGAGGTCTCAATGAGCAGTTCTTC
>many|TRBV7-8|TRBD2|TRBJ2-1
CASSLPGTGTSFWQFF
TGTGCCAGCAGCTTACCAGGCACCGGGACTAGCTTCTGGCAGTTCTTC
>.|TRBV12-3/TRBV12-4|.|TRBJ2-2
CASSFFGFTGELFF
TGTGCCAGCAGTTTTTTCGGTTTTACCGGGGAGCTGTTTTTT
>many|TRBV20-1|.|TRBJ1-3
CSAGDVGNTIYF
TGCAGTGCGGGAGACGTGGGAAACACCATATATTTT
>many|TRBV7-2|.|TRBJ2-7
CASSLGQASSYEQYF
TGTGCCAGCAGCTTAGGACAGGCTTCCTCCTACGAGCAGTACTTC